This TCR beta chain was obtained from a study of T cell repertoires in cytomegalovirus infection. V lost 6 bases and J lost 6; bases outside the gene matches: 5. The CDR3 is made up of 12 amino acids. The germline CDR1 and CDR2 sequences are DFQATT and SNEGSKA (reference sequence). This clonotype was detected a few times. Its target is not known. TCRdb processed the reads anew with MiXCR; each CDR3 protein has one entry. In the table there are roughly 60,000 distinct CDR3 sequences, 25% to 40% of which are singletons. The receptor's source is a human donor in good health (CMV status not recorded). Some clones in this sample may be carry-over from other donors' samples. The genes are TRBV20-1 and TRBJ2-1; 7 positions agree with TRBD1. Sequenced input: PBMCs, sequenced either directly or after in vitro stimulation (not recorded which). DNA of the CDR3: TGCAGTGCCCCCTCAGGGGGCAATGAGCAGTTCTTC. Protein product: CSAPSGGNEQFF.